This T cell receptor beta chain was profiled in a study of T cells in Graves' hyperthyroidism and ophthalmopathy. General study findings and limits: Ophthalmopathy was predicted by the model a median of 6.5 months ahead of onset. Most clonotypes that expanded in the thyroid above 0.001 also showed up in blood.

Patients counted as stable if ophthalmopathy did not develop within 18 months. V dropped 6 bases and J dropped 1; count of bases not matched to a gene: 4. There are 15 residues in the CDR3. Germline V gene lookup returns CDR1 LNHDA and CDR2 SQIVND (reference sequence). Authors of the study amplified TCR beta CDR3 regions from RNA transcripts. The study used the HTBI primer set for a first-round RT-PCR of the TCR CDR3. From the multiplex PCR reads, TCRdb called clonotypes with MiXCR, one entry per CDR3 protein. The sample has under 350,000 distinct CDR3 sequences; under 25% are singletons. This clonotype has just a few counts. The antigen remains undetermined.

The sequence derives from a woman between 45 and 60 years old with Graves' hyperthyroidism. The sample comprised blood. This chain links TRBV19 with TRBJ2-5, with 11 bases matching TRBD2. Here the CDR3 reads CASSTSGGIQETQYF. The CDR3 DNA follows: TGTGCCAGTAGCACTAGCGGGGGAATCCAAGAGACCCAGTACTTC.